The next 16 T cell receptor beta chains were all read from a single sample in a study of cytomegalovirus exposure and HLA in healthy donors listed by TCRdb under 2017. Library construction relied on the immunoSEQ multiplex PCR assay. For the multiplex PCR, a mixture combining 60 forward primers for TCR Vbeta segments and 13 reverse primers for TCR Jbeta segments was used. TCRdb took this table from immuneACCESS and kept in-frame rearrangements with V and J called. Such tables lack part of the clones; where checked against another copy, unresolved V genes explain under half of the gap, and the rest is unexplained. The sample table includes approximately 50,000 clones. The ten top clones hold more than 2% of the sample. What was sequenced was PBMCs. The receptors shown here come from a middle-aged woman in good health and CMV-seronegative.

This sequence joins TRBV11-3 and TRBJ2-5; 10 bases align to TRBD2. The CDR3 is made up of 18 amino acids. CDR1 is SGHNT and CDR2 is YENEEA in the germline V gene. V lost 7 bases to trimming and J lost 8 bases; unmatched junction nucleotides: 22. The DNA for the CDR3 is TGTGCCAGCACCTGTAGCGGAGTCCTAGCGGGGGAGGGAGGAACCCAGTACTTC. Translating it yields CASTCSGVLAGEGGTQYF.

V is TRBV2 and J is TRBJ2-1; D is perhaps TRBD2 (5 bases). The V and J ends lost 4 bases and 6 bases respectively, with 13 bases between them. Germline CDR1 is SNHLY and CDR2 is FYNNEI. This CDR3 has 14 residues. CDR3 in amino acids: CASSGVVRVNEQFF. Here the CDR3 DNA reads TGTGCCAGCAGTGGCGTCGTGCGGGTCAATGAGCAGTTCTTC.

This chain uses TRBV7-3 with TRBJ2-5, with 8 bases lining up with TRBD1. CDR1 SGHTA and CDR2 FQGTGA come from the germline V gene. V lost 1 base, J lost 4 bases, and 8 bases stayed unmatched. The CDR3 sequence is 16 residues long. The chain's CDR3 is CASSLNSGTGGETQYF. CDR3 nucleotide sequence: TGTGCCAGCAGCTTAAATTCGGGGACAGGAGGAGAGACCCAGTACTTC.

This chain connects TRBV11-2 to TRBJ2-7, with TRBD1 identical over 9 bases. The V segment lost 5 bases and the J segment 2 bases; nucleotides outside the gene matches: 4. Germline-derived CDR1 and CDR2 are SGHAT and FQNNGV. This CDR3 is built from 14 residues. Here the CDR3 DNA reads TGTGCCAGCAGCCAGGACAGGGGCGCCTACGAGCAGTACTTC. Encoded protein: CASSQDRGAYEQYF.

This chain connects TRBV27 to TRBJ2-2; D is uncertain. From germline, CDR1 is MNHEY and CDR2 SMNVEV (reference sequence). The CDR3 covers 13 residues. V lost 6 bases and J lost 2, with 7 bases in between. Here the CDR3 reads CASSTFNTGELFF. CDR3 DNA: TGTGCCAGCAGCACATTTAACACCGGGGAGCTGTTTTTT.

Its frequency marks this clone as medium-sized. The chain employs TRBV7-9 and TRBJ1-1, with 8 bases fitting TRBD1. Germline V CDR1 and CDR2: SEHNR, FQNEAQ (reference sequence). The CDR3 length is 14 residues. V lost 4 bases and J lost 3; bases outside the gene matches: 4. The CDR3 sequence: CASSSQQGDTEAFF. As DNA, the CDR3 is TGTGCCAGCAGCTCCCAACAGGGGGACACTGAAGCTTTCTTT.

The chain employs TRBV5-1 and TRBJ2-5; TRBD2 matches at 10 bases. The CDR3 loop spans 15 amino acids. Germline V gene sequence: CDR1 SGHRS, CDR2 YFSETQ. V lost 5 bases to trimming and J lost 7 bases; unmatched junction nucleotides: 11. The CDR3 DNA reads as TGCGCCAGCAGTTCCGGGACTAGCGCCGGGGGGACCCAGTACTTC. Its translation is CASSSGTSAGGTQYF.

The chain uses TRBV7-3 and TRBJ2-5; TRBD2 agrees at 7 bases. Trimming took 2 bases from V and 5 from J; bases not matched to a gene: 8. From germline, CDR1 is SGHTA and CDR2 FQGTGA. This CDR3 contains 15 residues. The CDR3 DNA is TGTGCCAGCAGCTTAGCGGGCGGGAGCGGCGAGACCCAGTACTTC. Amino acid sequence: CASSLAGGSGETQYF.

V is TRBV18 and J is TRBJ2-7; D is possibly TRBD1 (6 bases). The length of the CDR3 is 13 residues. In germline, CDR1 is KGHSH, CDR2 LQKENI. Deletions cut 2 bases from V and 2 bases from J, with 7 bases between. The CDR3 here is CASSPTGPYEQYF. The CDR3 DNA reads as TGTGCCAGCTCACCAACAGGGCCCTACGAGCAGTACTTC.

The chain carries TRBV2 and TRBJ1-2; the D gene is possibly TRBD1 (5 bases). The CDR3 is 11 residues long. Per the germline V gene, CDR1 is SNHLY and CDR2 is FYNNEI. V dropped 5 bases and J dropped 8 bases, with 9 bases sitting between them. The CDR3 sequence: CASSLGVGYTF. The CDR3 region has the DNA TGTGCCAGCAGTTTAGGGGTGGGCTACACCTTC.

V gene TRBV30 combines with J gene TRBJ1-6; D might be TRBD1 (5 bases). V was trimmed by 1 base and J by 10 bases, leaving 17 bases between them. Germline V lookup: CDR1 GTSNPN, CDR2 SVGIG (reference sequence). The CDR3 is made up of 15 amino acids. The CDR3 coding sequence is TGTGCCTGGAGTGACCCCCGGGGGGATGGCTCACCCCTCCACTTT. Translating gives CAWSDPRGDGSPLHF.

The chain combines TRBV4-3 with TRBJ2-3; weak D call: TRBD2 (6 bases). Germline CDR1 and CDR2: LGHNA and YSLEER. V was trimmed by 1 base and J by 1 base, leaving 12 bases between them. The CDR3 loop spans 16 amino acids. The DNA for the CDR3 is TGCGCCAGCAGCCAAGTCGCGGGGATCGGCACAGATACGCAGTATTTT. Translated, it gives CASSQVAGIGTDTQYF.

The chain links TRBV7-6 to TRBJ1-3, with 9 bases aligning to TRBD1. Trimming cost V 5 bases and J 8 bases; bases outside gene matches: 4. The CDR3 totals 13 residues. From germline, CDR1 is SGHVS and CDR2 FNYEAQ. The CDR3 coding sequence is TGTGCCAGCAGCCCCGGACAGGGGTACACCATATATTTT. Its protein is CASSPGQGYTIYF.

The rearrangement uses TRBV2 and TRBJ1-1; TRBD1 matches 9 bases. V lost 5 bases and J lost 4; bases outside the gene matches: 8. CDR1 and CDR2 (germline): SNHLY, FYNNEI. The CDR3 covers 15 residues. The CDR3 nucleotides read TGTGCCAGCAGTCCGGGACAGGGTTGGATCACTGAAGCTTTCTTT. Its translation is CASSPGQGWITEAFF.

The chain uses TRBV6-5 and TRBJ1-1; 7 bases match TRBD1. CDR1 MNHEY and CDR2 SVGAGI come from the germline V gene. Trimming at V came to 11 bases and at J to 0 bases, leaving 9 bases not matched to a gene. CDR3 length: 14 amino acids. CDR3 sequence reads: CASHRGLMNTEAFF. The CDR3 region has the DNA TGTGCCTCACACAGGGGTTTGATGAACACTGAAGCTTTCTTT.

This rearrangement joins TRBV5-1 to TRBJ1-5, with 8 bases that match TRBD1. From germline, CDR1 is SGHRS and CDR2 YFSETQ. The CDR3 spans 15 residues. With 4 bases clipped from V and 2 bases from J, the junction kept 5 bases outside the gene matches. The CDR3 nucleotides read TGCGCCAGCAGCCTCGGACAGGGCGGCAATCAGCCCCAGCATTTT. Amino acids: CASSLGQGGNQPQHF.